This T cell receptor beta chain was retrieved from a study of T cells in localized non-small cell lung cancer. The study's findings and limits: Adjacent uninvolved lung tissue had the highest T cell clonality, exceeding tumor.

The repertoire was sequenced with immunoSEQ multiplex PCR; TCRdb's copy has only in-frame clones and lacks some. The table lists more than 2,500 clones, approximately 25% of them singletons, with around 16% in the top ten. There are 14 residues in the CDR3. Deletions cut 1 base from V and 1 base from J, with 6 bases between. Per the germline V gene, CDR1 is SGHNT and CDR2 is YENEEA. As concerns this clone: Its antigen is not known.

The chain joins TRBV11-3 to TRBJ2-3; D uncertain. The sample was lung tumor tissue, taken before any cancer treatment. The origin of this receptor is a male donor older than 55 with stage I lung adenocarcinoma. DNA of the CDR3: TGTGCCAGCAGCTTAGGTAGGGGCACAGATACGCAGTATTTT. Translating gives CASSLGRGTDTQYF.